Each of the 26 T cell receptor beta chains below was sequenced from the same sample in a study of regulatory T cells in long-lasting Graves disease. The time point is: persistent/refractory GD, antithyroid drugs over 5 years with positive TRAb. The authors made the TCR library using RNA they extracted from PBMCs. With iRepertoire HTBI primers and Arm-PCR of CDR3 regions, TCR beta libraries were built. TCRdb reanalysed the multiplex PCR reads using MiXCR and keeps one entry per CDR3 protein. The table has a few hundred thousand distinct CDR3 sequences, roughly a quarter seen once. The source material was peripheral blood mononuclear cells (PBMCs), sampled when the disease was refractory, from a patient treated with antithyroid drugs. These receptors were collected from a female donor with Graves disease.

The table lists this clonotype with many counts. The rearrangement joins TRBV27 to TRBJ2-7, with D perhaps assigned TRBD1 or TRBD2 (5 bases each). CDR1 and CDR2 from the germline V gene are MNHEY and SMNVEV (reference sequence). This CDR3 is 16 amino acids long. The ends were cut back, 4 bases at V and 0 bases at J, with 16 bases in the middle. The CDR3, as DNA: TGTGCCAGCAGTTCCGCCGGGACGATCAGCTCCTACGAGCAGTACTTC. Amino acids: CASSSAGTISSYEQYF.

The chain employs TRBV5-1 and TRBJ2-7; possibly TRBD2 for D (6 bases). The CDR3 covers 15 residues. With 0 bases removed from V and 3 bases from J, the gap between germline ends came to 13 bases. Germline V gives CDR1 SGHRS, CDR2 YFSETQ. The CDR3 DNA follows: TGCGCCAGCAGCTTGGATGGCGGGAATCTCTACGAGCAGTACTTC. Amino acids: CASSLDGGNLYEQYF.

V usage is TRBV20-1 and J usage is TRBJ2-5; the match to TRBD2 covers 11 bases. CDR3 length: 13 amino acids. V gave up 7 bases and J gave up 3 bases; unmatched junction bases: 4. Germline V gene lookup returns CDR1 DFQATT and CDR2 SNEGSKA (reference sequence). This chain's CDR3 is CSVTGLAEETQYF. CDR3 bases: TGCAGTGTTACGGGACTAGCGGAAGAGACCCAGTACTTC.

A few counts support this clonotype. This rearrangement joins TRBV14 to TRBJ2-2, with unresolved D. The ends were cut back, 3 bases at V and 0 bases at J, with 11 bases in the middle. The CDR3 runs 16 residues. The germline CDR1 and CDR2 sequences are SGHDN and FVKESK. CDR3: CASSQPLTSNTGELFF. DNA of the CDR3: TGTGCCAGCAGCCAGCCCCTAACGTCGAACACCGGGGAGCTGTTTTTT.

The chain employs TRBV20-1 and TRBJ2-7, with 11 bases lining up with TRBD2. The ends lost 6 bases at V and 4 bases at J; junction bases unmatched: 5. This CDR3 contains 13 residues. CDR1 is DFQATT and CDR2 is SNEGSKA in the germline V gene (reference sequence). CDR3 residues: CSAGASGRYEQYF. The CDR3 nucleotides are TGCAGTGCCGGGGCTAGCGGGAGGTACGAGCAGTACTTC.

This clonotype was counted a single time. One base away lies a much larger clone, so this may be a sequencing read error. The chain is built from TRBV28 and TRBJ2-7; D might be TRBD2 (5 bases). This CDR3 contains 15 residues. Germline CDR1 is MDHEN and CDR2 is SYDVKM. The CDR3 nucleotides are TGTGCCAGCATCCCGAGGGTTTTGGGAACCGACGAGCAGCACTTC. Translation gives CASIPRVLGTDEQHF.

This clonotype turned up a few times. This sequence joins TRBV7-8 and TRBJ2-7; TRBD1 matches 10 bases. Per germline, CDR1 SGHVS and CDR2 FQNEAQ. This CDR3 is built from 14 residues. Trimming removed 5 bases from V and 5 bases from J; junction bases left unmatched: 6. CDR3 loop: CASSPGTGDNEQYF. As DNA, the CDR3 is TGTGCCAGCAGCCCCGGGACAGGGGATAACGAGCAGTACTTC.

In its sample, this clonotype was seen many times. This chain connects TRBV7-2 to TRBJ2-7; D remains unclear. The V end was cut by 1 base, the J end by 4 bases, with 8 bases between. Germline V gene data show CDR1 as SGHTA and CDR2 as FQGNSA. This CDR3 contains 13 residues. CDR3 loop: CASSLERVYEQYF. The CDR3 nucleotides read TGTGCCAGCAGCTTAGAACGCGTTTACGAGCAGTACTTC.

The chain combines TRBV12-3 or TRBV12-4 with TRBJ1-1, with a possible D match to TRBD1 (6 bases). The CDR3 totals 15 residues. Trimming stripped 6 bases from V and 0 bases from J, with 14 bases between. The CDR3 is CASRVRGTMNTEAFF. The CDR3 DNA is TGTGCCAGCAGAGTCAGGGGAACCATGAACACTGAAGCTTTCTTT.

The gene calls are TRBV20-1 and TRBJ2-2; D is perhaps TRBD1 or TRBD2 (5 bases each). There are 15 residues in the CDR3. CDR1 is DFQATT and CDR2 is SNEGSKA in the germline V gene (reference sequence). Trimming stripped 2 bases from V and 1 base from J, with 11 bases between. The CDR3 here is CSARPGTGNTGELFF. For the CDR3, the DNA is TGCAGTGCTAGACCTGGGACGGGGAACACCGGGGAGCTGTTTTTT.

The rearrangement joins TRBV5-1 to TRBJ2-1; TRBD2 matches 8 bases. Losses at the gene ends were 0 bases for V and 4 bases for J; bases not matched to a gene: 6. This CDR3 region has 16 residues. The germline V gene encodes CDR1 SGHRS and CDR2 YFSETQ. CDR3 DNA sequence: TGCGCCAGCAGCTTGGCCGCGGGGGGTGGTTACAATGAGCAGTTCTTC. Translating it yields CASSLAAGGGYNEQFF.

At least ten counts were recorded for this clonotype. V gene TRBV2 combines with J gene TRBJ1-2, with a possible D match to TRBD1 (5 bases). This CDR3 has 13 residues. Trimming shortened V by 6 bases and J by 3 bases, and 11 bases separated the two germline ends. Germline V gene data show CDR1 as SNHLY and CDR2 as FYNNEI. CDR3 region: CASRPGTDYGYTF. DNA of the CDR3: TGTGCCAGCAGGCCGGGGACGGACTATGGCTACACCTTC.

This clonotype has a count of ten or more. This chain connects TRBV7-3 to TRBJ2-2, with unresolved D. The germline gives CDR1 SGHTA, CDR2 FQGTGA. The CDR3 extends over 14 amino acids. V was clipped by 2 bases and J by 3 bases, with 7 bases between them. The CDR3 protein is CASSLSVDTGELFF. The DNA for the CDR3 is TGTGCCAGCAGCTTATCGGTGGACACCGGGGAGCTGTTTTTT.

This clonotype was seen repeatedly, ten times or more. The V gene is TRBV7-2, the J gene TRBJ1-5, with D possibly TRBD1 on 6 matching bases. V was shortened by 2 bases and J by 2 bases, with 10 bases between the two germline ends. The CDR3 sequence is 15 residues long. CDR1 is SGHTA and CDR2 is FQGNSA in the germline V gene. CDR3 loop: CASSLMGGGNQPQHF. CDR3 coding DNA: TGTGCCAGCAGCTTAATGGGGGGCGGCAATCAGCCCCAGCATTTT. The full variable domain, with the rest looked up from reference TRBV7-2 and TRBJ1-5, is GAGVSQSPSNKVTEKGKDVELRCDPISGHTALYWYRQSLGQGLEFLIYFQGNSAPDKSGLPSDRFSAERTGGSVSTLTIQRTQQEDSAVYLCASSLMGGGNQPQHFGDGTRLSIL.

The V and J genes are TRBV30 and TRBJ1-2; maybe TRBD1 (5 bases). This CDR3 region has 14 residues. The ends were cut back, 0 bases at V and 4 bases at J, with 12 bases in the middle. Germline CDR1 GTSNPN, CDR2 SVGIG (reference sequence). In DNA form, the CDR3 reads TGTGCCTGGAGTGTAGGGGCTGGAAGCTATGGCTACACCTTC. Encoded protein: CAWSVGAGSYGYTF.

The J gene is TRBJ1-1, the V gene TRBV20-1; D gene unclear. Germline V gene data show CDR1 as DFQATT and CDR2 as SNEGSKA (reference sequence). The CDR3 loop spans 13 amino acids. Trimming stripped 0 bases from V and 1 base from J, with 6 bases between. CDR3 coding DNA: TGCAGTGCTAGAGATGCGGGGAACACTGAAGCTTTCTTT. It is translated as CSARDAGNTEAFF.

There are many counts of this clonotype. The chain combines TRBV20-1 with TRBJ2-5; 9 nucleotides align to TRBD2. The trim removed 0 bases at V and 1 base at J, leaving 9 bases unmatched. CDR3 length: 17 amino acids. Germline lookup yields CDR1 DFQATT and CDR2 SNEGSKA (reference sequence). CDR3 coding DNA: TGCAGTGCTAGAGATCCGAAGACTAGCGGAGCCCAAGAGACCCAGTACTTC. It codes for CSARDPKTSGAQETQYF.

V usage is TRBV5-4 and J usage is TRBJ2-7; 8 bases are a match to TRBD2. The germline V gene encodes CDR1 SGHNT and CDR2 YYREEE (reference sequence). The CDR3 sequence is 16 residues long. With V trimmed by 4 bases and J by 1 base, 10 bases remained unmatched. CDR3 DNA sequence: TGTGCCAGCAGCCCCCCCGGGGGGGACGGTTCCTACGAGCAGTACTTC. Protein sequence: CASSPPGGDGSYEQYF.

Many counts were recorded for this clonotype. This rearrangement joins TRBV2 to TRBJ2-5; D unresolved. Germline assignment: CDR1 SNHLY and CDR2 FYNNEI. V shed 4 bases and J shed 5 bases, with 17 bases lying between them. The length of the CDR3 is 15 residues. The CDR3 protein is CASSAAVFGRETQYF. Here the CDR3 DNA reads TGTGCCAGCAGTGCGGCAGTATTCGGTCGGGAGACCCAGTACTTC.

This clonotype was recorded many times. This chain joins TRBV6-1 and TRBJ1-1, with 8 bases fitting TRBD1. The CDR3 totals 17 residues. V gave up 4 bases and J gave up 1 base; unmatched junction bases: 11. Per the germline V gene, CDR1 is MNHNS and CDR2 is SASEGT. The DNA for the CDR3 is TGTGCCAGCAGTGCTTGGACCTTGACAGGGGCGAACACTGAAGCTTTCTTT. Protein product: CASSAWTLTGANTEAFF.

The chain combines TRBV5-1 with TRBJ2-1; D is unclear. The CDR3 extends over 13 amino acids. The V end lost 2 bases, the J end lost 7 bases, and 10 bases lay between the germline ends. The germline CDR1 and CDR2 sequences are SGHRS and YFSETQ. The CDR3 bases are TGCGCCAGCAGCTTAAGGCCGCAGAATGAGCAGTTCTTC. Residues: CASSLRPQNEQFF.

The CDR3 spells CASSYHAGNQPQHF. DNA for the CDR3: TGTGCCAGCAGTTACCACGCGGGCAATCAGCCCCAGCATTTT. This chain connects TRBV6-5 to TRBJ1-5; D unclear. The germline V and J ends were trimmed by 2 bases and 2 bases, with 7 bases remaining between them. CDR1 is MNHEY and CDR2 is SVGAGI in the germline V gene. The CDR3 length is 14 residues.

The V call is TRBV27, the J call TRBJ2-7; 8 positions agree with TRBD1. The CDR3 has 15 residues. V gave up 6 bases and J gave up 3 bases; unmatched junction bases: 10. Germline CDR1 reads MNHEY; CDR2 reads SMNVEV (reference sequence). As DNA, the CDR3 is TGTGCCAGCAGCTCCCAGGGGGCAGGGGACTACGAGCAGTACTTC. Translated: CASSSQGAGDYEQYF.

The gene calls are TRBV24-1 and TRBJ2-2, with D perhaps matching TRBD1 (5 bases). This CDR3 is built from 13 residues. V lost 4 bases to trimming and J lost 5 bases, with 7 bases between them. Germline CDR1 is KGHDR and CDR2 is SFDVKD. CDR3 residues: CATSDKGTGELFF. DNA for the CDR3: TGTGCCACCAGTGACAAGGGGACCGGGGAGCTGTTTTTT.

This clonotype came up many times. V and J are TRBV6-1 and TRBJ2-7; D is undetermined. Deletions cut 1 base from V and 1 base from J, with 8 bases between. The CDR3 sequence is 14 residues long. Germline CDR1 reads MNHNS; CDR2 reads SASEGT. The CDR3 loop reads CASSEVATSYEQYF. The CDR3, as DNA: TGTGCCAGCAGTGAAGTTGCAACTTCCTACGAGCAGTACTTC.

As to this clonotype: One junction end disagrees with the germline gene, perhaps due to a read error. The V and J genes are TRBV28 and TRBJ2-3; 7 positions match TRBD2. The CDR3 runs to 16 residues. CDR1 and CDR2 (germline): MDHEN, SYDVKM. The CDR3: CASRGDGTGVADTLYF. The DNA for the CDR3 is TGTGCCAGTCGGGGGGACGGGACGGGAGTTGCAGATACGCTGTATTTT. The full variable domain, in which reference TRBV28 and TRBJ2-3 provide the parts outside the CDR3, is DVKVTQSSRYLVKRTGEKVFLECVQDMDHENMFWYRQDPGLGLRLIYFSYDVKMKEKGDIPEGYSVSREKKERFSLILESASTNQTSMYLCASRGDGTGVADTLYFGPGTRLTVL.